The sequence of this TCR beta chain was determined in a study of blood T cells in healthy people across ages. Primed by a sample-barcoded 5' primer and a J-beta primer mix, a second PCR proceeded for 7 to 11 cycles. One entry per CDR3 protein, called by TCRdb with MiXCR from the 5' RACE reads. The repertoire holds fewer than 2 million distinct CDR3 sequences, with 35% to 50% as singletons. The CDR3 is 18 residues long. Trimming took 0 bases from V and 0 from J; bases not matched to a gene: 3. In germline, CDR1 is SGHTA, CDR2 FQGNSA. The TCR sequence derives from a human donor in good health. The chain couples TRBV7-2 to TRBJ2-3; 13 positions agree with TRBD2. The specimen was blood. CDR3 region: CASSLAGTSGISTDTQYF. The DNA of the CDR3 is TGTGCCAGCAGCTTAGCCGGGACTAGCGGGATTAGCACAGATACGCAGTATTTT.